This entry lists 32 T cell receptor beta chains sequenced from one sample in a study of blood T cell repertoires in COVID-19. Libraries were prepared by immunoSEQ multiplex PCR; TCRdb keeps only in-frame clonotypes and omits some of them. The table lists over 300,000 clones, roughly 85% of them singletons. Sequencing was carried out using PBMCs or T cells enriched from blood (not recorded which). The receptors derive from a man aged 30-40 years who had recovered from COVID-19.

The CDR3 sequence is CASSLSGYYEQYF. The CDR3 DNA sequence: TGCGCCAGCAGCTTGTCCGGTTACTACGAGCAGTACTTC. The J gene is TRBJ2-7, the V gene TRBV5-1, with unresolved D. This CDR3 is built from 13 residues. V gave up 1 base and J gave up 3 bases, with 8 bases separating them. From germline, CDR1 is SGHRS and CDR2 YFSETQ.

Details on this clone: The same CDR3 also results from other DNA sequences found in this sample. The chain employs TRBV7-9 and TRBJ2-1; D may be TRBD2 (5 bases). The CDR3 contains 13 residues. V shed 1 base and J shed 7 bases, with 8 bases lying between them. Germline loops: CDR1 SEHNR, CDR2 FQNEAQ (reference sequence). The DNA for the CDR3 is TGTGCCAGCAGCTTAGGGACTTCAAATGAGCAGTTCTTC. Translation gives CASSLGTSNEQFF. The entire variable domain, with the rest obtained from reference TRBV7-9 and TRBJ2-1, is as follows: DTGVSQNPRHKITKRGQNVTFRCDPISEHNRLYWYRQTLGQGPEFLTYFQNEAQLEKSRLLSDRFSAERPKGSFSTLEIQRTEQGDSAMYLCASSLGTSNEQFFGPGTRLTVL.

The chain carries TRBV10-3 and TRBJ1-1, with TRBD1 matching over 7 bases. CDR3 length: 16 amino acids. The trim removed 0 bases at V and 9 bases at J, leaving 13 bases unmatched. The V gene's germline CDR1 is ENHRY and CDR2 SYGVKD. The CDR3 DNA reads TGTGCCATCAGTGAGTCTTTGATAGGGGACAGCGCTAAAGCTTTCTTT. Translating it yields CAISESLIGDSAKAFF.

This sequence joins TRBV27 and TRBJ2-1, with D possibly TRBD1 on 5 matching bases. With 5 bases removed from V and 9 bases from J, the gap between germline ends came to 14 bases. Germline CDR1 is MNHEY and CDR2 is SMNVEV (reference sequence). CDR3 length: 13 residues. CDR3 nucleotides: TGTGCCAGCAGTACCCGGACGCAGGGTGAGCAGTTCTTC. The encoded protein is CASSTRTQGEQFF.

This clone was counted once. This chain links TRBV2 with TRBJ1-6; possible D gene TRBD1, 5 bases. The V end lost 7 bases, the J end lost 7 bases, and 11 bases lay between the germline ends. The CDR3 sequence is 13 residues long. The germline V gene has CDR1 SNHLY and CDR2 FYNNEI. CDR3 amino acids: CASISDRNSPLHF. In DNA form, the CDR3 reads TGTGCCAGCATTAGTGACAGAAATTCACCCCTCCACTTT.

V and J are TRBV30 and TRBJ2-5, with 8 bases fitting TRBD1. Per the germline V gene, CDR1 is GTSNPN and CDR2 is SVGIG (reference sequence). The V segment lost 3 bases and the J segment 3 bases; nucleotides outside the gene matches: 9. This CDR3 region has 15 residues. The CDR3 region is CAWSPLWTGKETQYF. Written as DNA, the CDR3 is TGTGCCTGGAGCCCCCTTTGGACAGGGAAAGAGACCCAGTACTTC.

The CDR3 DNA follows: TGTGCCAGCAGTGAAGCGGAGACCCAGTACTTC. It encodes CASSEAETQYF. The V and J genes are TRBV25-1 and TRBJ2-5, with no clear D. The CDR3 consists of 11 residues. Trimming left V 2 bases short and J 5 bases short, with 3 bases between. The germline gives CDR1 MGHDK, CDR2 SYGVNS.

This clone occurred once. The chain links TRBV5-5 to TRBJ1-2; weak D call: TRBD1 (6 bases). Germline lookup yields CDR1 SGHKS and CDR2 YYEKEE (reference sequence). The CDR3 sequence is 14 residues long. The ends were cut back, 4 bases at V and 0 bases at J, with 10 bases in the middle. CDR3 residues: CASSEQGSNYGYTF. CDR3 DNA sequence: TGTGCCAGCAGCGAACAGGGATCTAACTATGGCTACACCTTC.

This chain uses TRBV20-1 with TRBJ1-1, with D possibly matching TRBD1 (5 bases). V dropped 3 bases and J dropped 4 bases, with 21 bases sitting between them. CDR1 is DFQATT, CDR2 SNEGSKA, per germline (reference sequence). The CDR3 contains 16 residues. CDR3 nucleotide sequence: TGCAGTGCTAGTAGGGGTTTCTTGGCGGGGTTCACTGAAGCTTTCTTT. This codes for CSASRGFLAGFTEAFF.

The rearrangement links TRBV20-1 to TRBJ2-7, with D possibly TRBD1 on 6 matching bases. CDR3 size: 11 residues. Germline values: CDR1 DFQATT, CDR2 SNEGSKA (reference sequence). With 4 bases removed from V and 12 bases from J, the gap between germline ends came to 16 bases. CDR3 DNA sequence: TGCAGTGCTATAAGACAGGCCCGAGGGTACTTC. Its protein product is CSAIRQARGYF.

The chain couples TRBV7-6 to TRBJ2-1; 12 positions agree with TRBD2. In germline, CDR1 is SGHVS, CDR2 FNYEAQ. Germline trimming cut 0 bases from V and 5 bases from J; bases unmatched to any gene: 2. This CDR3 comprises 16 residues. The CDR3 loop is CASSLATSGGHNEQFF. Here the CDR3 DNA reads TGTGCCAGCAGCTTAGCCACTAGCGGGGGGCACAATGAGCAGTTCTTC.

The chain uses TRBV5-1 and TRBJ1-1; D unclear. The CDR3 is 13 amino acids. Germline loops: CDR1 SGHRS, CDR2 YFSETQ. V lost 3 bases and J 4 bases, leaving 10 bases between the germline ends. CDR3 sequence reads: CASSWGGGTEAFF. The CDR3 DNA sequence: TGCGCCAGCAGCTGGGGTGGAGGCACTGAAGCTTTCTTT. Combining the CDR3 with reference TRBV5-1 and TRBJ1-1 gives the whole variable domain KAGVTQTPRYLIKTRGQQVTLSCSPISGHRSVSWYQQTPGQGLQFLFEYFSETQRNKGNFPGRFSGRQFSNSRSEMNVSTLELGDSALYLCASSWGGGTEAFFGQGTRLTVV.

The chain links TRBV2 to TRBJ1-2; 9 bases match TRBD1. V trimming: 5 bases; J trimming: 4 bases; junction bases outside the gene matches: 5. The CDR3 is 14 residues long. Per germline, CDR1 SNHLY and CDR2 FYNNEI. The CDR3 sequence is CASSSGTGPYGYTF. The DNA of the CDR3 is TGTGCCAGCAGTTCCGGGACAGGGCCCTATGGCTACACCTTC.

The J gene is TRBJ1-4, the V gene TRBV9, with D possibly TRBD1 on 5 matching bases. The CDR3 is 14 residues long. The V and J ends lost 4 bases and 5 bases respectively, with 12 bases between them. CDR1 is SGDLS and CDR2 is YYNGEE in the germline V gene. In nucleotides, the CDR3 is TGTGCCAGCAGCACCGGGACTGAGAATGAAAAACTGTTTTTT. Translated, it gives CASSTGTENEKLFF. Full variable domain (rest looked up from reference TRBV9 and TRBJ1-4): DSGVTQTPKHLITATGQRVTLRCSPRSGDLSVYWYQQSLDQGLQFLIQYYNGEERAKGNILERFSAQQFPDLHSELNLSSLELGDSALYFCASSTGTENEKLFFGSGTQLSVL.

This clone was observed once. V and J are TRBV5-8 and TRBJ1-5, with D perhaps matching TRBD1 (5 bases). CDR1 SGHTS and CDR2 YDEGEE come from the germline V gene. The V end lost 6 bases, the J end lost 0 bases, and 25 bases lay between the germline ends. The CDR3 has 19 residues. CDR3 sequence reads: CASNSGEAAIQPSNQPQHF. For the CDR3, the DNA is TGTGCCAGCAACTCGGGGGAAGCAGCAATACAACCTAGCAATCAGCCCCAGCATTTT.

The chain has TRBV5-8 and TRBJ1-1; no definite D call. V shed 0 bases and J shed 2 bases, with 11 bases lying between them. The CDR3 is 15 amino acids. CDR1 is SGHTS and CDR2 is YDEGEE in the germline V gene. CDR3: CASSLERWRNTEAFF. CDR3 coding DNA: TGTGCCAGCAGCTTGGAAAGGTGGAGAAACACTGAAGCTTTCTTT.

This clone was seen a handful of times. The CDR3 coding sequence is TGTGCTAGTGGTTTAAGGAGTACGAATTCACCCCTCCACTTT. Amino acids: CASGLRSTNSPLHF. The chain has TRBV12-5 and TRBJ1-6; D uncertain. The CDR3 covers 14 residues. The V gene's germline CDR1 is LGHNT and CDR2 FRNRAP. V lost 3 bases and J 7 bases, leaving 10 bases between the germline ends.

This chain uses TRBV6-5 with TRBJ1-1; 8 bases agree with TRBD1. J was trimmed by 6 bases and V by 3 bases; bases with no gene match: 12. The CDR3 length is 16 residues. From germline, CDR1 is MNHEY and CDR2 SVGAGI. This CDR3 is CASSYYGDRGKAEAFF. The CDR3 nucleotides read TGTGCCAGCAGTTATTATGGAGACAGGGGAAAGGCTGAAGCTTTCTTT.

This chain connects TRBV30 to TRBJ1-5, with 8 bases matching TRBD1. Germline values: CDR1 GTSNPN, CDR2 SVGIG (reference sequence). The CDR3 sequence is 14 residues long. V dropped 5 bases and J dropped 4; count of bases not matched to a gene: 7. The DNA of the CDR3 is TGTGCCTGGGGAATCGGACAGGGAAATCAGCCCCAGCATTTT. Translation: CAWGIGQGNQPQHF. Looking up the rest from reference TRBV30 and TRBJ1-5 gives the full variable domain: SQTIHQWPATLVQPVGSPLSLECTVEGTSNPNLYWYRQAAGRGLQLLFYSVGIGQISSEVPQNLSASRPQDRQFILSSKKLLLSDSGFYLCAWGIGQGNQPQHFGDGTRLSIL.

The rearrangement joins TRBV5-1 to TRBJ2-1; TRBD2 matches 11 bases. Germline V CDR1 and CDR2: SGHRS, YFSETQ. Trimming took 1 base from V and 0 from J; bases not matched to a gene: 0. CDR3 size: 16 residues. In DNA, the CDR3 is TGCGCCAGCAGCTTGACTAGCGGGAGCTCCTACAATGAGCAGTTCTTC. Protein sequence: CASSLTSGSSYNEQFF.

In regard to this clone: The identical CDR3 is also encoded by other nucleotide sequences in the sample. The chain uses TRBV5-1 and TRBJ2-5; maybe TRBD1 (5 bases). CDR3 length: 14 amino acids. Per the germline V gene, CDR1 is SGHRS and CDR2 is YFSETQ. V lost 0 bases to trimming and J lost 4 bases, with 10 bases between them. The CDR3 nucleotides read TGCGCCAGCAGCTTGGGGCAGGGTGTAGAGACCCAGTACTTC. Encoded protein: CASSLGQGVETQYF.

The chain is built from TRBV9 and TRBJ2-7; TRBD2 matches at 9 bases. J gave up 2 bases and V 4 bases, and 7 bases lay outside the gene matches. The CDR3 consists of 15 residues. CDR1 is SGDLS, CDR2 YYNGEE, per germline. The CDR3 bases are TGTGCCAGCAGCCCCTTCGGGACTAGCACCTACGAGCAGTACTTC. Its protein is CASSPFGTSTYEQYF. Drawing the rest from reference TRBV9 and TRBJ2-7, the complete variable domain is DSGVTQTPKHLITATGQRVTLRCSPRSGDLSVYWYQQSLDQGLQFLIQYYNGEERAKGNILERFSAQQFPDLHSELNLSSLELGDSALYFCASSPFGTSTYEQYFGPGTRLTVT.

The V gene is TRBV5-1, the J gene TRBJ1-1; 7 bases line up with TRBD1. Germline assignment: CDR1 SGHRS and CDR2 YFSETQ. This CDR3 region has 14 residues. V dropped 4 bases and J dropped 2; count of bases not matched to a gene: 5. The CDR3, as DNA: TGCGCCAGCAGCGGCGGGACAGAAAACACTGAAGCTTTCTTT. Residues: CASSGGTENTEAFF.

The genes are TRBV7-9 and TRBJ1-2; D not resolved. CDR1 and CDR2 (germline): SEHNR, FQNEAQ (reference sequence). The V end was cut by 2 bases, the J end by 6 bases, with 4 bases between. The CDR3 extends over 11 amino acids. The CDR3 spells CASSLTDGYTF. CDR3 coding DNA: TGTGCCAGCAGCTTAACAGATGGCTACACCTTC.

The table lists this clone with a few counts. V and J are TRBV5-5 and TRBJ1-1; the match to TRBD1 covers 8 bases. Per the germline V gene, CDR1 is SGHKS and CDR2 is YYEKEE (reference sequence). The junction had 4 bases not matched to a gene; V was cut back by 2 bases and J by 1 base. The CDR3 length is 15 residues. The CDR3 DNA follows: TGTGCCAGCAGCTTAAGGACAGGGACGAACACTGAAGCTTTCTTT. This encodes CASSLRTGTNTEAFF.

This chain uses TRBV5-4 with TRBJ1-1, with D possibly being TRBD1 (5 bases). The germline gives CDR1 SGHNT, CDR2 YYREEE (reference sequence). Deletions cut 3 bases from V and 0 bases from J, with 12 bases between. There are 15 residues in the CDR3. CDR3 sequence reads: CASSSNRGVNTEAFF. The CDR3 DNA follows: TGTGCCAGCAGCTCCAATCGGGGGGTGAACACTGAAGCTTTCTTT.

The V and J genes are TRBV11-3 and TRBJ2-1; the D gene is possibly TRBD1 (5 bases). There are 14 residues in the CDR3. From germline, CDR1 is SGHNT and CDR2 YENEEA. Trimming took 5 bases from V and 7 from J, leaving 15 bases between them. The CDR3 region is CASSQGRIQNEQFF. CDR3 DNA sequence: TGTGCCAGCAGCCAGGGCCGCATTCAAAATGAGCAGTTCTTC. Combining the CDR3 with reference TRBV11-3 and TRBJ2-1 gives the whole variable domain EAGVVQSPRYKIIEKKQPVAFWCNPISGHNTLYWYLQNLGQGPELLIRYENEEAVDDSQLPKDRFSAERLKGVDSTLKIQPAELGDSAVYLCASSQGRIQNEQFFGPGTRLTVL.

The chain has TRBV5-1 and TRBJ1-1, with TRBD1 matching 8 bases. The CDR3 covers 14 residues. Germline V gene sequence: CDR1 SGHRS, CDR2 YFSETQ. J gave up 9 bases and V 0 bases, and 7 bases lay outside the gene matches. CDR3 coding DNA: TGCGCCAGCAGCTTGGCCGGACAGGGATCCCAAGCTTTCTTT. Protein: CASSLAGQGSQAFF.

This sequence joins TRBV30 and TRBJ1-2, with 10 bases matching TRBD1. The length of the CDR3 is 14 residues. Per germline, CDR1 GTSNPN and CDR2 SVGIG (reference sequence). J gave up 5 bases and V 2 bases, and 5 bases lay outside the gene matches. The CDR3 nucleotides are TGTGCCTGGAGTCCGACAGGGGGCGGATATGGCTACACCTTC. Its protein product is CAWSPTGGGYGYTF.

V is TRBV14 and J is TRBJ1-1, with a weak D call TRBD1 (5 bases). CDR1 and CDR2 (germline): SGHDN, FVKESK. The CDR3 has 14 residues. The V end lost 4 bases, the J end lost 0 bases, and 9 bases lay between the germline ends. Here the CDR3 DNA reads TGTGCCAGCAGCCGAGACAGAATGAACACTGAAGCTTTCTTT. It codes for CASSRDRMNTEAFF.

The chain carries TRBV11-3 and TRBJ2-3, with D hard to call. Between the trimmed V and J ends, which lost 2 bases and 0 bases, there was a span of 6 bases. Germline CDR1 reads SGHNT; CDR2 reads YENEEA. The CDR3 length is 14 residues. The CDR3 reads CASSLLGSTDTQYF. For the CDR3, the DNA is TGTGCCAGCAGCTTACTAGGCAGCACAGATACGCAGTATTTT.

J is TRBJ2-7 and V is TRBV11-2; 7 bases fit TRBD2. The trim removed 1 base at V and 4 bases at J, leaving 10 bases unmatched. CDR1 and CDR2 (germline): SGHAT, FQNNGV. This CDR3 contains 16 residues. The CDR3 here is CASSLGGGGTIYEQYF. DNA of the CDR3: TGTGCCAGCAGCTTAGGCGGCGGGGGTACAATATACGAGCAGTACTTC. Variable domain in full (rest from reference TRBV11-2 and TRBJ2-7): EAGVAQSPRYKIIEKRQSVAFWCNPISGHATLYWYQQILGQGPKLLIQFQNNGVVDDSQLPKDRFSAERLKGVDSTLKIQPAKLEDSAVYLCASSLGGGGTIYEQYFGPGTRLTVT.